The next 4 T cell receptor beta chains were all read from a single sample in a study of cytomegalovirus exposure and HLA in healthy donors. Primers included in the PCR were 60 Vbeta and 13 Jbeta primers. Generated by immunoSEQ multiplex PCR, the TCRdb table keeps only in-frame clones and is missing some. The repertoire holds fewer than 150,000 clones, with around three quarters as singletons. Material: PBMCs. These TCRs come from a young man in good health and CMV-seronegative.

This sequence joins TRBV7-9 and TRBJ2-2, with 9 bases fitting TRBD1. This CDR3 has 15 residues. CDR1 SEHNR and CDR2 FQNEAQ come from the germline V gene (reference sequence). Losses at the gene ends were 4 bases for V and 6 bases for J; bases not matched to a gene: 6. CDR3 nucleotide sequence: TGTGCCAGCAGCTCCTGGGACAGGGTGTCCGGGGAGCTGTTTTTT. Protein sequence: CASSSWDRVSGELFF. The full variable domain, rest sourced from reference TRBV7-9 and TRBJ2-2, is DTGVSQNPRHKITKRGQNVTFRCDPISEHNRLYWYRQTLGQGPEFLTYFQNEAQLEKSRLLSDRFSAERPKGSFSTLEIQRTEQGDSAMYLCASSSWDRVSGELFFGEGSRLTVL.

V gene TRBV5-6 combines with J gene TRBJ1-2; D remains unclear. Germline assignment: CDR1 SGHDT and CDR2 YYEEEE. V gave up 0 bases and J gave up 6 bases, with 21 bases separating them. CDR3 length: 17 residues. The CDR3 region is CASSLADYVALEDGYTF. As DNA, the CDR3 is TGTGCCAGCAGCTTGGCAGATTATGTAGCCCTGGAGGATGGCTACACCTTC.

This chain links TRBV5-1 with TRBJ2-1; no definite D call. This CDR3 comprises 15 residues. Germline V lookup: CDR1 SGHRS, CDR2 YFSETQ. V was trimmed by 0 bases and J by 2 bases, leaving 9 bases between them. CDR3 region: CASSLGLPTYNEQFF. The CDR3 bases are TGCGCCAGCAGCTTGGGGCTGCCGACCTACAATGAGCAGTTCTTC.

This clone was observed a handful of times. The J gene is TRBJ2-1, the V gene TRBV7-8, with TRBD1 matching over 7 bases. The J segment lost 6 bases and the V segment lost 7 bases, leaving 3 bases of the junction unmatched. Germline loops: CDR1 SGHVS, CDR2 FQNEAQ. The CDR3 length is 12 residues. CDR3 nucleotides: TGTGCCAGCAAAACAGGGGTCAATGAGCAGTTCTTC. As protein: CASKTGVNEQFF.